The 2 T cell receptor beta chains presented below share a single source sample, sequenced in a study of T cells in Graves' hyperthyroidism and ophthalmopathy. Template material for amplifying TCR beta CDR3 regions consisted of RNA transcripts. Initially, a first-round RT-PCR of the TCR CDR3 employed the HTBI primer set. TCRdb itself ran the multiplex PCR reads through MiXCR, one entry per CDR3 protein. The sample consists of some 510,000 distinct CDR3 sequences, just over 45% of them appearing once. Sequencing used peripheral blood or thyroid tissue (not recorded which). All receptors derive from a woman between 18 and 30 years old with Graves' hyperthyroidism.

To note about this clonotype: Germline is not matched at one junction end, which may reflect a read error. The chain employs TRBV11-1 and TRBJ1-1; D unresolved. The CDR3 sequence is 14 residues long. In germline, CDR1 is SGHAT, CDR2 FQDESV (reference sequence). The CDR3 here is CASSQIKLNTEAFF. CDR3 nucleotide sequence: TGCGCCAGCAGCCAAATTAAGTTGAACACTGAAGCTTTCTTT.

This sequence joins TRBV29-1 and TRBJ2-3; the match to TRBD2 covers 10 bases. V shed 4 bases and J 2 bases; nucleotides not matched to a gene: 3. Germline V CDR1 and CDR2: SQVTM, ANQGSEA. The CDR3 is made up of 14 amino acids. The CDR3 nucleotides read TGCAGCGTTGGGCTAGCGGGAGACACAGATACGCAGTATTTT. Its protein is CSVGLAGDTDTQYF.